This paragraph reports one TCR beta chain. The data were obtained in a study of blood T cell repertoires in COVID-19. Overall study: Acute and convalescent COVID-19 samples came from the United States, Italy and Spain. T cells, B-cell-depleted T cells, or PBMCs supplied cDNA or gDNA.

Germline CDR1 reads MDHEN; CDR2 reads SYDVKM. This CDR3 spans 14 amino acids. V gave up 0 bases and J gave up 5 bases, with 10 bases separating them. Authors' data handling: How many nucleated cells were present was estimated from reference gene primer amplification. The assay was immunoSEQ multiplex PCR, and TCRdb's table has in-frame clones only and misses some. V, J and clone size are those of that table, while D and trimming were read from the DNA. Of 110,000 or so clones listed, roughly 88% were seen once; the top ten hold over 6.5%. The specimen sequenced was peripheral blood. The sequence was collected from a woman aged 70-85 years who had recovered from COVID-19. The chain joins TRBV28 to TRBJ1-2; D possibly corresponds to TRBD1 (5 bases). The CDR3 reads CASSLWGDWYGYTF. The CDR3 DNA is TGTGCCAGCAGTTTATGGGGGGACTGGTATGGCTACACCTTC.